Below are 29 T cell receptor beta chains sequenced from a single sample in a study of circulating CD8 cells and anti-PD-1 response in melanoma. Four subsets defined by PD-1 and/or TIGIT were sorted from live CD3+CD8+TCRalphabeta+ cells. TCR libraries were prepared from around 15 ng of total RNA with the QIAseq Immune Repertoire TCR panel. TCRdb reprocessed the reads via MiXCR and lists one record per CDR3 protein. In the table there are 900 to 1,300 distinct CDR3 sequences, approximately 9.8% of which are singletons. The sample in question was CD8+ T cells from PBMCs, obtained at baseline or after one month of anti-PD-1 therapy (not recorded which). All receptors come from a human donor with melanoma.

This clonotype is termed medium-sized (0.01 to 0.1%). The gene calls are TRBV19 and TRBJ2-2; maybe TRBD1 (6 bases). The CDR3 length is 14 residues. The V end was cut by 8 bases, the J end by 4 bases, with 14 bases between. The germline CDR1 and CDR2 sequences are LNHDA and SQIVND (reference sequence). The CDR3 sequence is CASLGAWVTGELFF. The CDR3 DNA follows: TGTGCCAGTTTGGGGGCCTGGGTCACCGGGGAGCTGTTTTTT. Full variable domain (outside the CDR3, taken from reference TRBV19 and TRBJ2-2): DGGITQSPKYLFRKEGQNVTLSCEQNLNHDAMYWYRQDPGQGLRLIYYSQIVNDFQKGDIAEGYSVSREKKESFPLTVTSAQKNPTAFYLCASLGAWVTGELFFGEGSRLTVL.

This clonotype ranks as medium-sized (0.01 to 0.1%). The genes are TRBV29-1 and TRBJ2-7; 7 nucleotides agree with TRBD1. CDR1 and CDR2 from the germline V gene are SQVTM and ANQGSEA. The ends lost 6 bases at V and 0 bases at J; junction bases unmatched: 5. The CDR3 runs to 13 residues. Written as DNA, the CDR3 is TGCAGCGTCGAACAGGGGACCTCCTACGAGCAGTACTTC. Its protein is CSVEQGTSYEQYF.

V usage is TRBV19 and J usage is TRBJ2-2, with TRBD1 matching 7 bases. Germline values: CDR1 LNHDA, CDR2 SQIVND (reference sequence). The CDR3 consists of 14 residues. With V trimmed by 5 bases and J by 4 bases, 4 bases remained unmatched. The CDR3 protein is CASSQGTVTGELFF. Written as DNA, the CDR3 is TGTGCCAGTAGTCAGGGGACAGTCACCGGGGAGCTGTTTTTT.

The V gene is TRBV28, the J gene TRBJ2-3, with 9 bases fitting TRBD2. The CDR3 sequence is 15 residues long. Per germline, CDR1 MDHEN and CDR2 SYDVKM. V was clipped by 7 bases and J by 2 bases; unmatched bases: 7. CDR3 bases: TGTGCCAGCACCGTAGCGGGGGCGTCCACAGATACGCAGTATTTT. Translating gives CASTVAGASTDTQYF.

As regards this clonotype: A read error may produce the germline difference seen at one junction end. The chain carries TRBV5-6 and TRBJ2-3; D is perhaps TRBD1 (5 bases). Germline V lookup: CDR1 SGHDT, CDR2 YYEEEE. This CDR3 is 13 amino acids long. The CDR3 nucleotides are TGTGCCAGCAGCTTGCGTCAGGGAAATACGCAGTGTTTT. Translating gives CASSLRQGNTQCF.

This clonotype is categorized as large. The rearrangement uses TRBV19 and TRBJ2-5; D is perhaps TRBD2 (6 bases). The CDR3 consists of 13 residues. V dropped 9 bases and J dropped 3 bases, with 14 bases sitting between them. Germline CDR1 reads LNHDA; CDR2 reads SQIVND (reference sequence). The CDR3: CASQRLVKETQYF. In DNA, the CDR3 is TGTGCCAGCCAACGACTAGTCAAAGAGACCCAGTACTTC.

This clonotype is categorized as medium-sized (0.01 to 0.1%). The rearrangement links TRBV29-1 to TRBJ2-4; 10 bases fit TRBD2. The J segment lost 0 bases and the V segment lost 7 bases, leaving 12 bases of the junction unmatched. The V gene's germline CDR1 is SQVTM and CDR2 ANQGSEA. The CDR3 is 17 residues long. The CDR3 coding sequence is TGCAGCGGCCTCGGGCTAGCGGGGGAGTTAGCCAAAAACATTCAGTACTTC. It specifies CSGLGLAGELAKNIQYF.

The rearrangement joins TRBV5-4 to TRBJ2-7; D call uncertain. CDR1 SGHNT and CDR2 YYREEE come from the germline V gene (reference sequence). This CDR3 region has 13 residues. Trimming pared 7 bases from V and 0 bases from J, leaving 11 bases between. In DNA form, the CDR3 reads TGTGCCAGCGAGGACGGTAGCTCCTACGAGCAGTACTTC. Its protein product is CASEDGSSYEQYF.

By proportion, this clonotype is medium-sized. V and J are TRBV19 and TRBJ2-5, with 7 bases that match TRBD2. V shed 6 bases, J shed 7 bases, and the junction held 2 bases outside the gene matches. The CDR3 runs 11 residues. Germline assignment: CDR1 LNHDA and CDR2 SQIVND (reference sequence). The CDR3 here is CASRWGGTQYF. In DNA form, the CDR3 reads TGTGCCAGTAGGTGGGGGGGGACCCAGTACTTC. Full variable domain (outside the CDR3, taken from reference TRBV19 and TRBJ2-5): DGGITQSPKYLFRKEGQNVTLSCEQNLNHDAMYWYRQDPGQGLRLIYYSQIVNDFQKGDIAEGYSVSREKKESFPLTVTSAQKNPTAFYLCASRWGGTQYFGPGTRLLVL.

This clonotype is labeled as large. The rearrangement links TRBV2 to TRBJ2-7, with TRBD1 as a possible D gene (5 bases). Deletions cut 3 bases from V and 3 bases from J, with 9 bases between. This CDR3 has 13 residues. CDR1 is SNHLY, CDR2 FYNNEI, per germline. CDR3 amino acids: CASSEGRNYEQYF. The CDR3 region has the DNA TGTGCCAGCAGTGAGGGGCGGAACTACGAGCAGTACTTC. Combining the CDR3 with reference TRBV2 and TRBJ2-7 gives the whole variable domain EPEVTQTPSHQVTQMGQEVILRCVPISNHLYFYWYRQILGQKVEFLVSFYNNEISEKSEIFDDQFSVERPDGSNFTLKIRSTKLEDSAMYFCASSEGRNYEQYFGPGTRLTVT.

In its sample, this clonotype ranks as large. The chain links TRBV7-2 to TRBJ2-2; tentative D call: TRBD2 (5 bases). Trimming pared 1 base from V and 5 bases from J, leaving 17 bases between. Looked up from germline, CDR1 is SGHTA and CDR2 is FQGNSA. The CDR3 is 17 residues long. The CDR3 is CASSLGLTSQGTGELFF. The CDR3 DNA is TGTGCCAGCAGCTTAGGTCTTACTAGTCAAGGGACCGGGGAGCTGTTTTTT. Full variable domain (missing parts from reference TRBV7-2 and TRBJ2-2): GAGVSQSPSNKVTEKGKDVELRCDPISGHTALYWYRQSLGQGLEFLIYFQGNSAPDKSGLPSDRFSAERTGGSVSTLTIQRTQQEDSAVYLCASSLGLTSQGTGELFFGEGSRLTVL.

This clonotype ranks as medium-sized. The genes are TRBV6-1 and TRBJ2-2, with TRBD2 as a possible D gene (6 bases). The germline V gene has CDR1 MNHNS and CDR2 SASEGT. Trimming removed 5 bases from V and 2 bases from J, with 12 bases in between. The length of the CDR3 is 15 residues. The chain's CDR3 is CASSLRLDNTGELFF. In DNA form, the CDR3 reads TGTGCCAGCAGTCTTCGACTAGACAACACCGGGGAGCTGTTTTTT.

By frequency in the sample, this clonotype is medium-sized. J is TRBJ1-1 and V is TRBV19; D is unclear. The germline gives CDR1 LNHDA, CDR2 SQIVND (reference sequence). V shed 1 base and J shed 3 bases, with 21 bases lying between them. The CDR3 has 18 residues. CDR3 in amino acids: CASSIGPRVNRLDTEAFF. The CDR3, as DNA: TGTGCCAGTAGTATAGGTCCGAGGGTCAACCGATTAGACACTGAAGCTTTCTTT. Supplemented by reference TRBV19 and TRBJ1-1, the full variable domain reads DGGITQSPKYLFRKEGQNVTLSCEQNLNHDAMYWYRQDPGQGLRLIYYSQIVNDFQKGDIAEGYSVSREKKESFPLTVTSAQKNPTAFYLCASSIGPRVNRLDTEAFFGQGTRLTVV.

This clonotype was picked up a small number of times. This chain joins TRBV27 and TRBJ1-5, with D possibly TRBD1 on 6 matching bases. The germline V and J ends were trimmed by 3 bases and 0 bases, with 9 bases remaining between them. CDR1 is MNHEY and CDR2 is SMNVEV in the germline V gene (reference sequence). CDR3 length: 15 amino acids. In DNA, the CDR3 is TGTGCCAGCAGTTTCCGGGGGCCTAGCAATCAGCCCCAGCATTTT. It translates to CASSFRGPSNQPQHF.

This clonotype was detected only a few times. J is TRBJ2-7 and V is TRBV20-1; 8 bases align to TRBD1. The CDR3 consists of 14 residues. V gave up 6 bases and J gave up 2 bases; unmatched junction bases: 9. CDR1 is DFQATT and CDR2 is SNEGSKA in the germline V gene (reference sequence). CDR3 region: CSATPSTGAYEQYF. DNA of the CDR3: TGCAGTGCAACCCCGTCGACAGGGGCCTACGAGCAGTACTTC.

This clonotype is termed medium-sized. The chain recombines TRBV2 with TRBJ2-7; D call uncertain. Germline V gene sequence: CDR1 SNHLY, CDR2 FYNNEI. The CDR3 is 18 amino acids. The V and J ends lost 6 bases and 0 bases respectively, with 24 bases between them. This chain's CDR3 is CASSANPLDSIPSYEQYF. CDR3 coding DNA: TGTGCCAGCAGCGCCAACCCTCTAGACTCGATCCCCTCCTACGAGCAGTACTTC.

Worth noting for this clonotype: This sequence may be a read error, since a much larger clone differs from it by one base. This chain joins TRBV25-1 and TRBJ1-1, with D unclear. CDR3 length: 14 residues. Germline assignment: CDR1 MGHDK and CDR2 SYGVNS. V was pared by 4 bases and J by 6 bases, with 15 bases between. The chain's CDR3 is CASSATSTIAEAFF. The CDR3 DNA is TGTGCCAGCAGTGCCACATCGACCATCGCTGAAGCTTTCTTT.

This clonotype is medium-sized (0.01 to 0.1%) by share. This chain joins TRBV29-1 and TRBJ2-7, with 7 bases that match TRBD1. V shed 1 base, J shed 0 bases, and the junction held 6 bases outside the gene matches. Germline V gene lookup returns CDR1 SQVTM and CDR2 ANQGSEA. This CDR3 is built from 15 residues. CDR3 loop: CSVEGGQDGSYEQYF. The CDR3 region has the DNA TGCAGCGTTGAAGGCGGACAGGACGGCTCCTACGAGCAGTACTTC.

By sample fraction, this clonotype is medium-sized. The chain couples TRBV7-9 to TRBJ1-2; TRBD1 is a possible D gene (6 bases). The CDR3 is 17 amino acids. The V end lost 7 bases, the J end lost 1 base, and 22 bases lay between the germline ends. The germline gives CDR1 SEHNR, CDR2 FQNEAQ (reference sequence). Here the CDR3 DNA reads TGTGCCAGCACCTCGATTTCCCGGGGGGCCCTTAACTATGGCTACACCTTC. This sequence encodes CASTSISRGALNYGYTF.

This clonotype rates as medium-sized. CDR3 coding DNA: TGCAGTGCTAGAGATGGAGACCCCCAAGAGACCCAGTACTTC. Translating gives CSARDGDPQETQYF. The chain uses TRBV20-1 and TRBJ2-5; D is unresolved. The CDR3 is 14 residues long. Germline V gives CDR1 DFQATT, CDR2 SNEGSKA (reference sequence). The V end was cut by 0 bases, the J end by 1 base, with 9 bases between.

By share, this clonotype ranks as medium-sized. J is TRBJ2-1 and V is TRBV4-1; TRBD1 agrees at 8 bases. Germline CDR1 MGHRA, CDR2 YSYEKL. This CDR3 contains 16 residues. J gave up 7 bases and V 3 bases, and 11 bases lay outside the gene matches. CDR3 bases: TGCGCCAGCAGCCAGCTTTTTCCCCAGGGGGCTAATGAGCAGTTCTTC. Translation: CASSQLFPQGANEQFF.

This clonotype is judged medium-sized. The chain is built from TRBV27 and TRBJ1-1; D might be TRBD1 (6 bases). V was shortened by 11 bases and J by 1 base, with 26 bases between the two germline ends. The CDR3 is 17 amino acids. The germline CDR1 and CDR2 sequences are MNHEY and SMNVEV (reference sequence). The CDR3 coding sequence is TGTGCCGGCGAAAGCGCGGGTCTGGCAGGGGAGAACACTGAAGCTTTCTTT. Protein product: CAGESAGLAGENTEAFF.

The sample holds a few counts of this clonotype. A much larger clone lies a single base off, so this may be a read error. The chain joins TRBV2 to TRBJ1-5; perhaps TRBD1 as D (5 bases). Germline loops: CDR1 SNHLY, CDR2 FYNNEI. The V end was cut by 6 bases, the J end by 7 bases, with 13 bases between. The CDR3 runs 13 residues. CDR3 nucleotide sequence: TGTGCCAGCAGGGGGGGGGAAGGGCAGCCCCAGCATTTT. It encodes CASRGGEGQPQHF.

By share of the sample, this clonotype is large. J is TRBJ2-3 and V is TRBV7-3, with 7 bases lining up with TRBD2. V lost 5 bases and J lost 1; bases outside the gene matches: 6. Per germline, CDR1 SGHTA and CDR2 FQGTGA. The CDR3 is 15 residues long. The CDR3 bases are TGTGCCAGCAGCCTCGGGAGGTTAGGCACAGATACGCAGTATTTT. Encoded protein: CASSLGRLGTDTQYF.

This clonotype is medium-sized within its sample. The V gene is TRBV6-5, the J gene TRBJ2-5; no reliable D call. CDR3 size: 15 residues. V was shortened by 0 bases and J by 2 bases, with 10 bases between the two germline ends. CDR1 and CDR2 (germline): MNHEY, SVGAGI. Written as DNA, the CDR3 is TGTGCCAGCAGTTACTCGATCGCGCCTCAAGAGACCCAGTACTTC. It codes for CASSYSIAPQETQYF.

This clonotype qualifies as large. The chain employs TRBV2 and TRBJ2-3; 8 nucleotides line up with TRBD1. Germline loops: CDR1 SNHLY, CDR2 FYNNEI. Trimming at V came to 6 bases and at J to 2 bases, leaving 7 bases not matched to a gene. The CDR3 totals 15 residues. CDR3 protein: CASRGGQVYTDTQYF. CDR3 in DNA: TGTGCCAGCAGGGGGGGACAGGTCTACACAGATACGCAGTATTTT.

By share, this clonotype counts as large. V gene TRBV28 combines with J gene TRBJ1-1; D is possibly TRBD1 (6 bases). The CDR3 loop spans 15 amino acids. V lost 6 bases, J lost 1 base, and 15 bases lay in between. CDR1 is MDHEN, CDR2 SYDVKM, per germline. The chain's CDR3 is CASSIMSRGNTEAFF. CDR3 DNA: TGTGCCAGCAGCATAATGTCCAGGGGGAACACTGAAGCTTTCTTT.

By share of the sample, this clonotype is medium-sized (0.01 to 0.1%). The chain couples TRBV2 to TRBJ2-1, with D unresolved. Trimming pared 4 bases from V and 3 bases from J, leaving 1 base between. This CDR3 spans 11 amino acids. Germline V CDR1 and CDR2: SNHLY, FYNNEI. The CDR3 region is CASSGYNEQFF. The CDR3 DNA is TGTGCCAGCAGTGGCTACAATGAGCAGTTCTTC.

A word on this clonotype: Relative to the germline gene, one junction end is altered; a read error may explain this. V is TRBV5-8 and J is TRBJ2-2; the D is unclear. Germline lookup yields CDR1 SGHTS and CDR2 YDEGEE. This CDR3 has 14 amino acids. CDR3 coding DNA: TGTACCAGCAGCTTGGAAGGCTCCACCGAGGAGCTGTTTTTT. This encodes CTSSLEGSTEELFF.